The clone carrying this TCR beta chain was detected a few times. Its cognate antigen is unknown. The sample has other DNA sequences that encode this CDR3 too. All of the isolated RNA was reverse transcribed, so expressed TCRB transcripts were sequenced. Generated by immunoSEQ multiplex PCR, the TCRdb table keeps only in-frame clones and is missing some. This table holds hundreds of thousands of clones, 13% found once. V was clipped by 6 bases and J by 1 base, with 14 bases between them. This CDR3 is built from 15 residues. Germline V CDR1 and CDR2: MNHEY, SMNVEV (reference sequence). This specimen belongs to a study of beta chain features in type 1 diabetes. Findings of the study overall: Type 1 diabetes patients showed fewer insertions and more deletions at VDJ junctions. When Type 1 diabetes patients were examined, their TCRB CDR3s proved moderately but significantly shorter in all four CD4+ subsets.

Sequences were obtained from naive CD4+ T cells from blood. This chain links TRBV27 with TRBJ2-3, with a tentative D call TRBD2 (7 bases). The sequence came from a man aged 18 to 30 with type 1 diabetes. CDR3 loop: CASSLGGLGTDTQYF. The DNA for the CDR3 is TGTGCCAGCAGCCTGGGGGGGCTGGGCACAGATACGCAGTATTTT.